This T cell receptor beta chain was identified during a study of blood T cell repertoires in COVID-19 (dated by TCRdb to 2018 to 2020). As for the study more broadly: Collaborator samples came from the United States, Italy and Spain and covered acute and convalescent phases of COVID-19. The material from the prospective study consisted of cDNA or gDNA derived from T cells, B-cell-depleted T cells, or PBMCs. The dataset comprised deeply sampled blood TCRbeta repertoires from subjects exposed to, actively infected with, or recovered from COVID-19. A freely available public database, intended as a resource for researchers studying the immune response to SARS-CoV-2, is where the repertoires were released. Samples were obtained from the ongoing ImmuneRACE study (first 160 participants) and from 1,254 subjects provided by 6 global collaborators. Nearly every sample came with metadata listing a de-identified subject ID, COVID-19 status, age in years and sex. HLA class I and class II types, where available, came from metadata supplied by the sample provider rather than from assay-based typing. What the study reported, not specific to this receptor: The amount of clinical and demographic metadata varied by source and participant and was provided uncurated.

From cysteine to phenylalanine, the CDR3 is 18 amino acids long. The sequence is cut down to CDR3 DNA, 54 bases in frame from base 1. Trimmed from V: 6 bases; trimmed from J: 0 bases; junction bases lacking a gene match: 10. For CDR1 and CDR2, the germline V gene lists KGHDR and SFDVKD. The immunoSEQ Assay, a bias-controlled multiplex PCR, was used to amplify TCRbeta CDR3 regions from genomic DNA. The paper's processing steps were these. Within the assay, amplification of reference gene primers was used to estimate how many nucleated cells each sample contained. Sequence reads were collapsed and filtered to measure the absolute abundance of every unique TCRbeta CDR3 rearrangement. For each sample, productive Simpson clonality was calculated as the square root of Simpson's diversity index over productive rearrangements. TCRdb took this table from immuneACCESS and kept in-frame rearrangements with V and J called. Such tables lack part of the clones; where checked against another copy, unresolved V genes explain under half of the gap, and the rest is unexplained. That table supplies the V and J calls and clone size; D and trimming were determined from the DNA. The sample table lists about 260,000 clones, around 90% of them with a count of one. The top ten constitute about 0.65% of the sample.

As for this clone: Its antigen is currently not known. The record has no base qualities; no much larger clone is one base away.

Each collaborating institution followed its own protocols to collect whole blood in K2EDTA tubes. For TCRbeta analysis, collaborators shipped samples as frozen whole blood, isolated PBMCs, or DNA extracted from either of those sample types. The chain is made from TRBV24-1 and TRBJ2-1; 10 of the junction bases match TRBD2. This sequence originates from a human donor in a cohort sampled during active COVID-19. The sequenced sample consisted of peripheral blood. CDR3 reads: CATSRRAGGAYSYNEQFF. The bases read TGTGCCACCAGTAGGCGAGCGGGGGGGGCCTACTCCTACAATGAGCAGTTCTTC.